A selection of T cell receptor beta chains follows, all from one sample in a study of shared clonotypes between healthy human individuals. This table comes from immunoSEQ multiplex PCR, and its TCRdb copy is limited to in-frame clones, with some not included. The data hold 950,000 to 1,300,000 clones, with around 75% observed a single time. The specimen was memory CD4+ T cells sorted from blood. Receptors originate from a man in his late teens or twenties in good health. The CDR3 runs from the conserved cysteine through the conserved F or W. The order of the fields is CDR3 protein, D gene, V gene, clone size. D genes are given only for firm matches. Part of the rows lack a size; the others show once, few, many or a class for expanded clones.

CAWSGRLADTGELFF	TRBD2	TRBV30	NA
CASSSTETGELFF	NA	TRBV5-4	NA
CSARDRVEQYF	NA	TRBV20-1	few
CASTPGGLGYEQYF	TRBD2	TRBV5-1	NA
CAWSVWGAGITYEQYF	NA	TRBV30	NA
CASSLVSGASYEQYF	TRBD2	TRBV7-6	NA
CASSLDGGRGSPLHF	NA	TRBV7-8	NA
CASRPGQGYEQYF	TRBD1	TRBV6-6	NA
CASRPGQGSYGYTF	TRBD1	TRBV6-6	NA
CASSLRSNQPQHF	NA	TRBV5-4	NA
CASSYANNSPLHF	NA	TRBV6-5	NA
CASSSSAGQGWNTEAFF	TRBD1	TRBV27	NA
CASSLVGDRNEKLFF	NA	TRBV5-1	once
CASSWDRGDSPLHF	TRBD1	TRBV5-1	once
CATDALGGQGIDGYTF	TRBD1	TRBV25-1	NA
CASSWPSGGTRDEQFF	TRBD2	TRBV5-8	NA
CASSQGSGAAGELFF	NA	TRBV4-3	once
CATSRDRVTDTQYF	TRBD1	TRBV15	once
CASSLPGETQYF	NA	TRBV5-1	NA
CASSLDPGGDYGYTF	TRBD1	TRBV5-1	NA
CASRDGQGSTDTQYF	NA	TRBV5-1	NA
CASSYYLRETQYF	NA	TRBV5-1	NA
CASSIAENTGELFF	NA	TRBV5-1	NA
CASSLQLALYNEQFF	TRBD2	TRBV11-3	NA
CASHETSSYNEQFF	NA	TRBV5-1	few
CASSQGLAGVTDTQYF	TRBD2	TRBV4-3	few
CASSSGLGRHGYTF	NA	TRBV28	NA
CASSLGTGTDTYEQYF	TRBD1	TRBV7-9	NA